The 28 T cell receptor beta chains in this list originate from one sample, sequenced in a study of identical twins. TCRdb fed the 5' RACE reads into MiXCR, producing one record per CDR3 protein. The data hold 300,000 to 400,000 distinct CDR3 sequences, with 7% to 9.5% observed a single time. Sample: naive T cells sorted from blood. The receptor set was obtained from a woman in her 50s in good health.

In this sample, this clonotype turned up a few times. The chain uses TRBV6-4 and TRBJ2-1; 8 bases are a match to TRBD2. Germline trimming cut 6 bases from V and 2 bases from J; bases unmatched to any gene: 9. Germline CDR1 reads MRHNA; CDR2 reads SNTAGT. CDR3 length equals 16 residues. In DNA, the CDR3 is TGTGCCAGCAGACCCAGCAGCGGGAGACCCTACAATGAGCAGTTCTTC. It encodes CASRPSSGRPYNEQFF.

This clonotype was detected a few times. The genes are TRBV7-9 and TRBJ1-6; TRBD1 matches 7 bases. CDR3 length: 17 residues. Looked up from germline, CDR1 is SEHNR and CDR2 is FQNEAQ (reference sequence). The V segment lost 4 bases and the J segment 6 bases; nucleotides outside the gene matches: 12. CDR3 sequence reads: CASSSAPGDSVNSPLHF. Here the CDR3 DNA reads TGTGCCAGCAGCTCCGCCCCCGGGGACAGTGTTAATTCACCCCTCCACTTT.

This clonotype was seen only a few times. This chain links TRBV3-1 with TRBJ2-7; TRBD2 matches 7 bases. The germline V gene encodes CDR1 LGHDT and CDR2 YNNKEL (reference sequence). V was pared by 7 bases and J by 3 bases, with 9 bases of the junction left unmatched. This CDR3 comprises 14 residues. CDR3 coding DNA: TGTGCCAGCACCCAGCAGGGCGGGAGCTACGAGCAGTACTTC. It yields the protein CASTQQGGSYEQYF.

In its sample, this clonotype was seen many times. V usage is TRBV24-1 and J usage is TRBJ2-1; TRBD2 matches at 13 bases. CDR1 is KGHDR and CDR2 is SFDVKD in the germline V gene. J lost 5 bases, V lost 1 base, and 7 bases had no gene match. The CDR3 runs 18 residues. The CDR3 loop is CATSDLTSGRANDNEQFF. The CDR3 nucleotides read TGTGCCACCAGTGATTTAACTAGCGGGAGGGCCAACGACAATGAGCAGTTCTTC.

This chain links TRBV20-1 with TRBJ1-1; TRBD1 is a possible D gene (5 bases). The V gene's germline CDR1 is DFQATT and CDR2 SNEGSKA (reference sequence). The CDR3 sequence is 13 residues long. Trimming stripped 1 base from V and 5 bases from J, with 11 bases between. The CDR3 protein is CSARGGGVTEAFF. In nucleotides, the CDR3 is TGCAGTGCTAGAGGGGGAGGGGTGACTGAAGCTTTCTTT.

V is TRBV5-1 and J is TRBJ2-3, with D possibly matching TRBD2 (6 bases). The V gene lost 4 bases and the J gene lost 2 bases, with 11 bases spanning the gap. The length of the CDR3 is 14 residues. In germline, CDR1 is SGHRS, CDR2 YFSETQ. This CDR3 reads CASSPEGHTDTQYF. The CDR3 DNA sequence: TGCGCCAGCAGCCCGGAGGGTCACACAGATACGCAGTATTTT.

This clonotype was observed at least ten times. This rearrangement joins TRBV3-1 to TRBJ2-6, with no clear D. Germline V gives CDR1 LGHDT, CDR2 YNNKEL (reference sequence). The CDR3 is 16 residues long. V was trimmed by 1 base and J by 7 bases, leaving 14 bases between them. CDR3 region: CASSQVVGPDANVLTF. In DNA form, the CDR3 reads TGTGCCAGCAGCCAAGTCGTGGGCCCGGACGCCAACGTCCTGACTTTC.

This clonotype appeared a few times. The V gene is TRBV12-3 or TRBV12-4, the J gene TRBJ2-3, with 10 bases lining up with TRBD2. This CDR3 spans 17 amino acids. V dropped 8 bases and J dropped 2; count of bases not matched to a gene: 13. CDR3 in amino acids: CASSSRGLAAFTDTQYF. Here the CDR3 DNA reads TGTGCCAGCTCCTCCCGAGGACTAGCGGCTTTCACAGATACGCAGTATTTT.

The CDR3: CATGVGESYEQYV. For the CDR3, the DNA is TGTGCCACGGGGGTAGGAGAATCCTACGAGCAGTACGTC. This chain joins TRBV10-3 and TRBJ2-7, with D possibly TRBD2 on 6 matching bases. The V end was cut by 10 bases, the J end by 1 base, with 14 bases between. Germline values: CDR1 ENHRY, CDR2 SYGVKD. This CDR3 comprises 13 residues.

This clonotype was found many times. CDR3 in DNA: TGTGCCATCAGTGAGCTTCGACAGGGGGTTCCTAATGAAAAACTGTTTTTT. This sequence encodes CAISELRQGVPNEKLFF. The V call is TRBV10-3, the J call TRBJ1-4; 9 bases map to TRBD1. V gave up 2 bases and J gave up 3 bases; unmatched junction bases: 7. CDR3 size: 17 residues. Germline lookup yields CDR1 ENHRY and CDR2 SYGVKD.

This clonotype was observed many times. V gene TRBV9 combines with J gene TRBJ2-5, with D perhaps matching TRBD2 (6 bases). Per germline, CDR1 SGDLS and CDR2 YYNGEE. The CDR3 is made up of 15 amino acids. Between the trimmed V and J ends, which lost 6 bases and 2 bases, there was a span of 17 bases. CDR3 DNA: TGTGCCAGCAACCTTCAAGCGGGCCCGCAAGAGACCCAGTACTTC. Its translation is CASNLQAGPQETQYF.

This clonotype was counted many times. The rearrangement links TRBV5-1 to TRBJ2-7; D not resolved. Germline V gives CDR1 SGHRS, CDR2 YFSETQ. Trimming left V 2 bases short and J 4 bases short, with 4 bases between. There are 11 residues in the CDR3. The CDR3 is CASSFQYEQYF. CDR3 DNA sequence: TGCGCCAGCAGCTTTCAGTACGAGCAGTACTTC.

This clonotype was counted many times. The chain employs TRBV5-8 and TRBJ2-7; 7 nucleotides line up with TRBD1. V was pared by 4 bases and J by 3 bases, with 7 bases of the junction left unmatched. The CDR3 sequence is 14 residues long. Looked up from germline, CDR1 is SGHTS and CDR2 is YDEGEE. This chain's CDR3 is CASSLTGMHYEQYF. The CDR3 DNA follows: TGTGCCAGCAGCCTGACAGGGATGCACTACGAGCAGTACTTC.

This clonotype was seen a few times. The chain uses TRBV7-9 and TRBJ2-2; no clear D gene. The CDR3 is 15 residues long. V was pared by 1 base and J by 3 bases, with 9 bases between. Germline CDR1 reads SEHNR; CDR2 reads FQNEAQ (reference sequence). The CDR3: CASSLEEAYTGELFF. Written as DNA, the CDR3 is TGTGCCAGCAGCTTAGAAGAGGCCTACACCGGGGAGCTGTTTTTT.

In its sample, this clonotype was seen many times. This chain links TRBV29-1 with TRBJ1-1; no reliable D call. Trimming left V 7 bases short and J 5 bases short, with 23 bases between. This CDR3 contains 15 residues. Germline lookup yields CDR1 SQVTM and CDR2 ANQGSEA. CDR3 region: CSASGGRPLGTEAFF. The CDR3 DNA sequence: TGCAGCGCCTCGGGAGGTCGGCCTTTGGGAACTGAAGCTTTCTTT.

This clonotype was counted a single time. The rearrangement uses TRBV3-1 and TRBJ2-7; D is perhaps TRBD2 (6 bases). Germline V gene sequence: CDR1 LGHDT, CDR2 YNNKEL (reference sequence). The CDR3 is made up of 13 amino acids. Trimming took 4 bases from V and 6 from J, leaving 13 bases between them. CDR3 nucleotide sequence: TGTGCCAGCAGCCTCCATAGGGGAGGCGAGCAGTACTTC. Its translation is CASSLHRGGEQYF.

J is TRBJ2-5 and V is TRBV7-9; D is undetermined. CDR1 and CDR2 (germline): SEHNR, FQNEAQ (reference sequence). The CDR3 sequence is 15 residues long. V was cut by 1 base and J by 1 base, with 10 bases left in between. CDR3 protein: CASSLGIGRQETQYF. The CDR3 DNA sequence: TGTGCCAGCAGCTTAGGAATAGGCCGCCAAGAGACCCAGTACTTC.

This clonotype occurred many times. The chain couples TRBV6-2 or TRBV6-3 to TRBJ2-1; TRBD2 aligns across 9 bases. V shed 7 bases and J 0 bases; nucleotides not matched to a gene: 4. Germline CDR1 is MNHEY and CDR2 is SVGEGT. The CDR3 runs to 15 residues. CDR3 amino acids: CASTLSGSSYNEQFF. As DNA, the CDR3 is TGTGCCAGCACCCTTAGCGGGAGCTCCTACAATGAGCAGTTCTTC.

There are a few counts of this clonotype. The chain links TRBV3-1 to TRBJ2-5; no reliable D call. The CDR3 is 15 residues long. Trimming stripped 2 bases from V and 0 bases from J, with 10 bases between. Germline values: CDR1 LGHDT, CDR2 YNNKEL (reference sequence). DNA of the CDR3: TGTGCCAGCAGCCAATTTGGCATCGACCAAGAGACCCAGTACTTC. This sequence encodes CASSQFGIDQETQYF.

The chain joins TRBV12-3 or TRBV12-4 to TRBJ1-1; 7 nucleotides agree with TRBD1. CDR3 size: 14 residues. V dropped 5 bases and J dropped 3; count of bases not matched to a gene: 6. The CDR3: CASSRDRLDTEAFF. In nucleotides, the CDR3 is TGTGCCAGCAGTCGGGACAGATTGGACACTGAAGCTTTCTTT.

At least ten counts were recorded for this clonotype. V is TRBV29-1 and J is TRBJ2-7; D gene ambiguous. Germline V gives CDR1 SQVTM, CDR2 ANQGSEA. V was trimmed by 0 bases and J by 5 bases, leaving 11 bases between them. CDR3 size: 13 residues. In nucleotides, the CDR3 is TGCAGCGTTGAAGAGGGCAGTCCCCACGAGCAGTACTTC. Amino acid sequence: CSVEEGSPHEQYF.

This clonotype has ten or more counts. This chain connects TRBV27 to TRBJ2-2, with TRBD2 matching 11 bases. This CDR3 is built from 16 residues. Trimming at V came to 4 bases and at J to 9 bases, leaving 10 bases not matched to a gene. Germline CDR1 reads MNHEY; CDR2 reads SMNVEV (reference sequence). This CDR3 is CASSSPTSGSMRELFF. CDR3 bases: TGTGCCAGCAGTTCCCCCACTAGCGGGAGTATGAGGGAGCTGTTTTTT.

The V gene is TRBV5-1, the J gene TRBJ1-2; D unresolved. Germline V gene data show CDR1 as SGHRS and CDR2 as YFSETQ. Trimming cost V 1 base and J 7 bases, with 17 bases left between them. The CDR3 consists of 15 residues. CDR3 in amino acids: CASSLTLGSGIGYTF. CDR3 nucleotides: TGCGCCAGCAGCTTGACACTCGGTTCAGGTATTGGCTACACCTTC.

V gene TRBV5-1 combines with J gene TRBJ2-2; 10 bases line up with TRBD2. The junction had 1 base not matched to a gene; V was cut back by 1 base and J by 7 bases. Germline values: CDR1 SGHRS, CDR2 YFSETQ. The CDR3 extends over 14 amino acids. DNA of the CDR3: TGCGCCAGCAGCTTGCCTAGCGGGAGCGGGGAGCTGTTTTTT. It yields the protein CASSLPSGSGELFF.

The rearrangement uses TRBV11-2 and TRBJ1-2; D remains ambiguous. CDR1 is SGHAT and CDR2 is FQNNGV in the germline V gene. The CDR3 contains 16 residues. V was pared by 6 bases and J by 0 bases, with 17 bases between. The CDR3 region is CASSPRVGEANYGYTF. The CDR3 coding sequence is TGTGCCAGCAGTCCGAGGGTGGGCGAAGCTAACTATGGCTACACCTTC.

This clonotype has at least ten counts. V is TRBV10-3 and J is TRBJ2-5, with D hard to call. This CDR3 spans 13 amino acids. Looked up from germline, CDR1 is ENHRY and CDR2 is SYGVKD. CDR3 amino acids: CGTKAPDKETQYF. In DNA, the CDR3 is TGTGGGACCAAAGCCCCCGATAAAGAGACCCAGTACTTC.

This clonotype was seen only a few times. The V gene is TRBV24-1, the J gene TRBJ2-7; 10 bases are shared with TRBD2. Germline-derived CDR1 and CDR2 are KGHDR and SFDVKD. The ends lost 3 bases at V and 4 bases at J; junction bases unmatched: 5. The CDR3 covers 15 residues. This chain's CDR3 is CATSDPTSGKYEQYF. DNA for the CDR3: TGTGCCACCAGTGATCCTACTAGCGGGAAATACGAGCAGTACTTC.

This clonotype was picked up many times. This chain joins TRBV5-1 and TRBJ1-1, with 8 bases aligning to TRBD1. This CDR3 is built from 14 residues. V lost 3 bases, J lost 4 bases, and 5 bases stayed unmatched. Germline CDR1 and CDR2: SGHRS and YFSETQ. The CDR3 spells CASSWQGAGTEAFF. DNA of the CDR3: TGCGCCAGCAGCTGGCAGGGGGCAGGCACTGAAGCTTTCTTT. Complete variable domain (other parts from reference TRBV5-1 and TRBJ1-1): KAGVTQTPRYLIKTRGQQVTLSCSPISGHRSVSWYQQTPGQGLQFLFEYFSETQRNKGNFPGRFSGRQFSNSRSEMNVSTLELGDSALYLCASSWQGAGTEAFFGQGTRLTVV.